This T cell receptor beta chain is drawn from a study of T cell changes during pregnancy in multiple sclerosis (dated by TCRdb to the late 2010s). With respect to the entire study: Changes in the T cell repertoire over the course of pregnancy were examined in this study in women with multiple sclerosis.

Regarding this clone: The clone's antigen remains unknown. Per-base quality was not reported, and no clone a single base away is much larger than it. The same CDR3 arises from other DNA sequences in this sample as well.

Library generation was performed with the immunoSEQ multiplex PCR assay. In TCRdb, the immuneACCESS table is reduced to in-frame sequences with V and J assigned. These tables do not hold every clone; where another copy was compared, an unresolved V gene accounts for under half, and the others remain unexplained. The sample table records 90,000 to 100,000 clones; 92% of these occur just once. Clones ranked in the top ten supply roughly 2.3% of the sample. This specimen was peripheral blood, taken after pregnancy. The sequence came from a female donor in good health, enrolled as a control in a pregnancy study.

The CDR3 amino acid sequence is: CASSLMSYGYTF. The DNA reads as follows: TGTGCCAGCAGTTTAATGTCTTATGGCTACACCTTC. The sequence joins TRBV28 to TRBJ1-2; no D segment can be confidently identified. According to the germline V gene, CDR1 reads MDHEN and CDR2 reads SYDVKM. Reading from cysteine to phenylalanine, the CDR3 counts 12 amino acids. The kept DNA is CDR3 alone, 36 bases in frame from the first base. V loses 2 bases of germline sequence and J loses 5 bases, and the interval between the two ends is 6 bases.